This T cell receptor (beta chain) is from a study of blood T cell dynamics during melanoma immunotherapy. Study-level findings and limits: It remained unknown if the driving T cell clones were melanoma-specific. Unlike progressors, later disease-control patients had W3 repertoires gaining clonality or diversity.

Time point specified: week 3, after first cycle of checkpoint inhibitor. Samples come from before therapy and from week 3 after the first blockade cycle. Trimming took 9 bases from V and 0 from J, leaving 9 bases between them. Germline CDR1 is LNHDA and CDR2 is SQIVND (reference sequence). This CDR3 is 13 amino acids long. About this clone itself: Its antigen is as yet unknown.

DNA loading was fixed at about 360 ng for all bulk PBMC samples. The assay was immunoSEQ multiplex PCR, and TCRdb's table has in-frame clones only and misses some. The sample consists of about 11,000 clones, more than 70% of them appearing once. The source was blood, collected from a patient treated with checkpoint blockade. The J gene is TRBJ1-3, the V gene TRBV19; D remains unclear. The sequence came from a human donor with melanoma. CDR3 residues: CASQIPSGNTIYF. For the CDR3, the DNA is TGTGCCAGCCAGATTCCCTCTGGAAACACCATATATTTT.